This T cell receptor (beta chain) was sequenced in a study of T cells in Graves' hyperthyroidism and ophthalmopathy. Across the whole study: Before treatment of any kind, peripheral blood was taken at initial diagnosis.

V was clipped by 6 bases and J by 7 bases; unmatched bases: 14. The CDR3 runs to 15 residues. General study findings and limits: The authors' 13 V-J model separated ophthalmopathy from stable hyperthyroidism. Blood also showed most of the thyroid clonotypes that were expanded above 0.001.

Aged 18 to 65, the patients had hyperthyroidism that was newly diagnosed and had lasted under 2 months. Points on this clonotype: Its antigen remains unidentified.

Researchers amplified the TCR beta CDR3 regions from RNA transcripts. The study used the HTBI primer set for a first-round RT-PCR of the TCR CDR3. TCRdb processed the multiplex PCR reads anew with MiXCR; each CDR3 protein has one entry. The table shows around 350,000 distinct CDR3 sequences, with about a sixth occurring only once. This receptor was taken from a woman aged 30 to 39 with Graves' hyperthyroidism that later progressed to Graves' ophthalmopathy. The chain employs TRBV12-3 or TRBV12-4 and TRBJ1-2; TRBD1 aligns across 7 bases. Material for sequencing was blood. CDR3 nucleotide sequence: TGTGCCAGCAGCCCCACTACAGGGGCGAGGAGTGGCTACACCTTC. Amino acids: CASSPTTGARSGYTF.